This T cell receptor (beta chain) was identified during a study of neoadjuvant anti-PD-1 for oral cavity cancer. Concerning this clone itself: Antigen: not known.

This CDR3 spans 16 amino acids. Trimming shortened V by 1 base and J by 7 bases, and 17 bases separated the two germline ends. Germline V lookup: CDR1 SGHTA, CDR2 FQGNSA. The method was immunoSEQ multiplex PCR; TCRdb's version includes in-frame clones alone and lacks a portion of them. There are some 6,700 clones in the sample; approximately 74% occur only once, and roughly 2.5% lies in the top ten. Study findings and constraints: TCR analyses covered only a few patients per response group.

The sequence came from a person aged 40 to 85 with oral cavity squamous cell carcinoma. V gene TRBV7-2 combines with J gene TRBJ1-5; D might be TRBD1 (5 bases). The material was PBMCs, obtained before nivolumab (anti-PD-1) treatment. CDR3 amino acids: CASSLVGSQGGQPQHF. CDR3 nucleotides: TGTGCCAGCAGCTTAGTCGGATCGCAGGGCGGCCAGCCCCAGCATTTT.